This TCR beta chain derives from a study of blood T cell repertoires in COVID-19. Overall study context: Acute and convalescent COVID-19 specimens originated in the United States, Italy and Spain. T cells, B-cell-depleted T cells, or PBMCs supplied cDNA or gDNA.

TCRdb keeps only in-frame clones here, not all; method: immunoSEQ multiplex PCR. This sample has about 66,000 clones, with 85% to 90% found just once. CDR1 and CDR2 from the germline V gene are KGHDR and SFDVKD. Trimming took 3 bases from V and 2 from J; bases not matched to a gene: 3. The CDR3 covers 15 residues. This clone has only one observation. The receptor's source is a man aged 45-65 years with active COVID-19. V usage is TRBV24-1 and J usage is TRBJ2-1, with 7 bases identical to TRBD2. Source material: peripheral blood. CDR3 nucleotides: TGTGCCACCAGTGATAGTGGGAGGGCCTACAATGAGCAGTTCTTC. The encoded protein is CATSDSGRAYNEQFF.